This T cell receptor (beta chain) was profiled in a study of cytomegalovirus exposure and HLA in healthy donors. This PCR relied on a set of 60 Vbeta primers and 13 Jbeta primers. Profiling relied on immunoSEQ multiplex PCR, and the TCRdb table lists in-frame clones only, not all of them. The table records about 240,000 clones, 80% to 85% of them present only once. V dropped 0 bases and J dropped 7; count of bases not matched to a gene: 9. CDR3 size: 16 residues. The germline V gene encodes CDR1 SGHRS and CDR2 YFSETQ. Broader study findings: The productive fraction for most TCR beta V segments was about 90% or about 30% in an earlier analysis.

On this clone: The target antigen is unknown.

The origin of this receptor is a woman aged 55-69 years in good health and CMV-seropositive. The chain uses TRBV5-1 and TRBJ2-5; 10 nucleotides agree with TRBD2. The sequencing sample was made of PBMCs. In DNA form, the CDR3 reads TGCGCCAGCAGCTTGGGACTAGCGGGTGGTGCCGCGACCCAGTACTTC. This translates into CASSLGLAGGAATQYF. The full variable domain, rest sourced from reference TRBV5-1 and TRBJ2-5, is KAGVTQTPRYLIKTRGQQVTLSCSPISGHRSVSWYQQTPGQGLQFLFEYFSETQRNKGNFPGRFSGRQFSNSRSEMNVSTLELGDSALYLCASSLGLAGGAATQYFGPGTRLLVL.